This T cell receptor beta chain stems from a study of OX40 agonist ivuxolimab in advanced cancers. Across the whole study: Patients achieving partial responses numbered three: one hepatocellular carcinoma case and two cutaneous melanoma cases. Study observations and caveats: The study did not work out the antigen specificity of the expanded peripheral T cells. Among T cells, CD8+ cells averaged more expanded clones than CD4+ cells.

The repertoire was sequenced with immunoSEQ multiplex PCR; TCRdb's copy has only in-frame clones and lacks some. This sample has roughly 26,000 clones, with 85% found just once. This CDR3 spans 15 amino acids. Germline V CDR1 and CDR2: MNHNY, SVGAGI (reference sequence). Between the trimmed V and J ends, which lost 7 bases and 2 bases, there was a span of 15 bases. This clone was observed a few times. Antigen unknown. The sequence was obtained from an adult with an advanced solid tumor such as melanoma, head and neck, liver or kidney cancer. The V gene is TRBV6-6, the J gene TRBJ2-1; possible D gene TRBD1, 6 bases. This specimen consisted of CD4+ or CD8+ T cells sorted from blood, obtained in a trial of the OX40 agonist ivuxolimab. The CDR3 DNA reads TGTGCCAGCACTCCTACCAGGGGCCCCTACAATGAGCAGTTCTTC. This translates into CASTPTRGPYNEQFF.